Listed here are 32 T cell receptor beta chains from one sample, sequenced in a study of T-cell memory formation after mild COVID-19. Each CDR3 protein is one row after TCRdb ran MiXCR on the 5' RACE reads. The sample shows 250,000 to 300,000 distinct CDR3 sequences, approximately 8% of them seen only once. The sequenced sample was PBMCs or a T cell subset sorted from them (not recorded which). All receptors derive from a young man who had mild COVID-19 (a few samples of this study predate the infection). Cell type and time point are not known.

This clonotype was picked up a small number of times. This sequence joins TRBV5-1 and TRBJ2-1; 7 bases match TRBD1. J was trimmed by 4 bases and V by 0 bases; bases with no gene match: 1. The CDR3 sequence is 14 residues long. CDR1 is SGHRS, CDR2 YFSETQ, per germline. For the CDR3, the DNA is TGCGCCAGCAGCTTGGACAGGGGTTACAATGAGCAGTTCTTC. As protein: CASSLDRGYNEQFF.

This clonotype was seen a handful of times. The rearrangement joins TRBV12-3 or TRBV12-4 to TRBJ2-5; either TRBD1 or TRBD2 may fit D (5 bases each). V was pared by 5 bases and J by 7 bases, with 14 bases between. CDR3 length: 13 amino acids. CDR3 in DNA: TGTGCCAGCAGTCGGGACCTCCCAGGGACCCAGTACTTC. Encoded protein: CASSRDLPGTQYF.

A few counts support this clonotype. The gene calls are TRBV7-2 and TRBJ2-1; TRBD1 might be the D (6 bases). V lost 1 base, J lost 7 bases, and 17 bases lay in between. The germline CDR1 and CDR2 sequences are SGHTA and FQGNSA. The CDR3 sequence is 16 residues long. The CDR3: CASSLGFWGLGNEQFF. The CDR3 DNA reads as TGTGCCAGCAGCTTAGGATTTTGGGGGCTAGGTAATGAGCAGTTCTTC.

This clonotype has only a few counts. The gene calls are TRBV7-2 and TRBJ1-3; D call uncertain. Per germline, CDR1 SGHTA and CDR2 FQGNSA. The V gene lost 5 bases and the J gene lost 11 bases, with 13 bases spanning the gap. This CDR3 contains 12 residues. The CDR3 region has the DNA TGTGCCAGCAGCCCCATTGACCGCGCCATATATTTT. It specifies CASSPIDRAIYF.

The chain has TRBV29-1 and TRBJ1-5; no clear D. Germline V gives CDR1 SQVTM, CDR2 ANQGSEA. The CDR3 extends over 13 amino acids. V lost 2 bases to trimming and J lost 0 bases, with 5 bases between them. CDR3 amino acids: CSVESGSNQPQHF. The CDR3 nucleotides read TGCAGCGTTGAATCCGGTAGCAATCAGCCCCAGCATTTT.

The sample holds a few counts of this clonotype. This chain joins TRBV12-3 or TRBV12-4 and TRBJ2-1, with TRBD2 identical over 9 bases. This CDR3 has 15 residues. J lost 4 bases, V lost 5 bases, and 6 bases had no gene match. CDR3 DNA sequence: TGTGCCAGCAGTCTGCGACTAGCGGAGTACAATGAGCAGTTCTTC. Its translation: CASSLRLAEYNEQFF.

The chain joins TRBV7-2 to TRBJ2-1, with 7 bases that match TRBD2. The CDR3 totals 15 residues. Looked up from germline, CDR1 is SGHTA and CDR2 is FQGNSA. V shed 5 bases and J 6 bases; nucleotides not matched to a gene: 10. The CDR3 region is CASSPSGLRVNEQFF. The CDR3, as DNA: TGTGCCAGCAGCCCCTCGGGACTACGTGTCAATGAGCAGTTCTTC.

This clonotype was detected ten times or more. V gene TRBV4-1 combines with J gene TRBJ1-2; 8 bases agree with TRBD1. Germline V CDR1 and CDR2: MGHRA, YSYEKL. V dropped 0 bases and J dropped 7; count of bases not matched to a gene: 4. The CDR3 runs to 14 residues. CDR3 sequence (DNA): TGCGCCAGCAGCCAAGATCAGGGGGCGAGTGGCTACACCTTC. This translates into CASSQDQGASGYTF.

The chain has TRBV12-3 or TRBV12-4 and TRBJ1-3; D is uncertain. The CDR3 sequence is 13 residues long. Trimming pared 7 bases from V and 3 bases from J, leaving 10 bases between. The CDR3, as DNA: TGTGCCAGCATTCCCCGGGGTGGAAACACCATATATTTT. Residues: CASIPRGGNTIYF.

The CDR3 reads CASSSQGASEQFF. The CDR3, as DNA: TGTGCCAGCAGCTCGCAGGGGGCCAGTGAGCAGTTCTTC. The rearrangement uses TRBV7-2 and TRBJ2-1; 8 bases map to TRBD1. CDR3 length equals 13 residues. CDR1 is SGHTA and CDR2 is FQGNSA in the germline V gene. Trimming removed 4 bases from V and 9 bases from J; junction bases left unmatched: 5.

The gene calls are TRBV7-9 and TRBJ1-1; D not resolved. The length of the CDR3 is 12 residues. The V gene lost 2 bases and the J gene lost 4 bases, with 5 bases spanning the gap. In germline, CDR1 is SEHNR, CDR2 FQNEAQ (reference sequence). This chain's CDR3 is CASSLILTEAFF. The CDR3, as DNA: TGTGCCAGCAGCTTAATTCTCACTGAAGCTTTCTTT. Drawing the rest from reference TRBV7-9 and TRBJ1-1, the complete variable domain is DTGVSQNPRHKITKRGQNVTFRCDPISEHNRLYWYRQTLGQGPEFLTYFQNEAQLEKSRLLSDRFSAERPKGSFSTLEIQRTEQGDSAMYLCASSLILTEAFFGQGTRLTVV.

This clonotype appeared many times. The rearrangement uses TRBV3-1 and TRBJ2-1, with D perhaps matching TRBD1 or TRBD2 (5 bases each). V lost 0 bases, J lost 6 bases, and 18 bases lay in between. The CDR3 is 17 residues long. Germline assignment: CDR1 LGHDT and CDR2 YNNKEL (reference sequence). As DNA, the CDR3 is TGTGCCAGCAGCCAAGAAACCGGGACGGGCCTCACCAATGAGCAGTTCTTC. Its protein is CASSQETGTGLTNEQFF.

The CDR3 spells CSARDSQQETQYF. The CDR3 bases are TGCAGTGCTAGAGATTCACAGCAAGAGACCCAGTACTTC. The genes are TRBV20-1 and TRBJ2-5; D unresolved. Per the germline V gene, CDR1 is DFQATT and CDR2 is SNEGSKA (reference sequence). Trimming pared 0 bases from V and 2 bases from J, leaving 7 bases between. This CDR3 comprises 13 residues.

Here the CDR3 reads CASSGGQGRSPYNEQFF. DNA of the CDR3: TGTGCCAGCAGTGGCGGACAGGGGCGAAGCCCCTACAATGAGCAGTTCTTC. The chain has TRBV28 and TRBJ2-1, with 9 positions matching TRBD1. Germline V lookup: CDR1 MDHEN, CDR2 SYDVKM. Germline trimming cut 5 bases from V and 2 bases from J; bases unmatched to any gene: 10. The CDR3 is 17 residues long.

The table lists this clonotype with many counts. V and J are TRBV7-2 and TRBJ1-5, with a weak D call TRBD1 (5 bases). Germline assignment: CDR1 SGHTA and CDR2 FQGNSA. The CDR3 spans 13 residues. Trimming took 3 bases from V and 6 from J, leaving 9 bases between them. CDR3 coding DNA: TGTGCCAGCAGCTTGAGGGGAACTCAGCCCCAGCATTTT. As protein: CASSLRGTQPQHF.

This clonotype was seen only a few times. J is TRBJ2-7 and V is TRBV19; TRBD1 matches 8 bases. Germline-derived CDR1 and CDR2 are LNHDA and SQIVND (reference sequence). The CDR3 is made up of 16 amino acids. The junction had 5 bases not matched to a gene; V was cut back by 1 base and J by 0 bases. The CDR3 here is CASSIGRTGISYEQYF. The CDR3 region has the DNA TGTGCCAGTAGTATAGGACGGACAGGGATCTCCTACGAGCAGTACTTC.

This clonotype was seen ten or more times. The chain employs TRBV7-2 and TRBJ1-5; D remains ambiguous. The germline V and J ends were trimmed by 1 base and 5 bases, with 6 bases remaining between them. Germline CDR1 and CDR2: SGHTA and FQGNSA. This CDR3 has 13 residues. CDR3 in amino acids: CASSLGMDQPQHF. Here the CDR3 DNA reads TGTGCCAGCAGCTTAGGGATGGATCAGCCCCAGCATTTT.

In this sample, this clonotype turned up many times. This chain links TRBV7-2 with TRBJ2-5; D uncertain. From germline, CDR1 is SGHTA and CDR2 FQGNSA. The CDR3 totals 14 residues. V lost 5 bases to trimming and J lost 2 bases, with 12 bases between them. The chain's CDR3 is CASSRRANQETQYF. The CDR3 nucleotides are TGTGCCAGCAGCCGTCGGGCCAATCAAGAGACCCAGTACTTC. The entire variable domain, with the rest obtained from reference TRBV7-2 and TRBJ2-5, is as follows: GAGVSQSPSNKVTEKGKDVELRCDPISGHTALYWYRQSLGQGLEFLIYFQGNSAPDKSGLPSDRFSAERTGGSVSTLTIQRTQQEDSAVYLCASSRRANQETQYFGPGTRLLVL.

This clonotype has ten or more counts. The CDR3 DNA reads as TGTGCCAGCAGGAGAGGGGGCCGCGCCTACAATGAGCAGTTCTTC. Its translation: CASRRGGRAYNEQFF. The chain recombines TRBV6-2 or TRBV6-3 with TRBJ2-1, with 7 bases fitting TRBD1. The CDR3 is 15 residues long. Germline V CDR1 and CDR2: MNHEY, SVGEGT. Trimming removed 6 bases from V and 2 bases from J; junction bases left unmatched: 7.

The V call is TRBV15, the J call TRBJ2-7, with no clear D. V shed 6 bases and J shed 2 bases, with 11 bases lying between them. The CDR3 is 13 residues long. The germline CDR1 and CDR2 sequences are LNHNV and YYDKDF (reference sequence). CDR3: CATRLTPAYEQYV. The CDR3 DNA reads TGTGCCACCAGGCTCACCCCTGCCTACGAGCAGTACGTC.

This sequence joins TRBV7-2 and TRBJ1-6, with 7 bases fitting TRBD1. The germline V gene has CDR1 SGHTA and CDR2 FQGNSA. This CDR3 has 15 residues. V gave up 4 bases and J gave up 10 bases; unmatched junction bases: 10. CDR3 amino acids: CASSWSTGWNSPLHF. DNA for the CDR3: TGTGCCAGCAGCTGGTCGACAGGGTGGAACTCACCCCTCCACTTT.

This clonotype was recorded a few times. J is TRBJ2-6 and V is TRBV18; D might be TRBD1 (5 bases). Between the trimmed V and J ends, which lost 3 bases and 0 bases, there was a span of 6 bases. The CDR3 contains 15 residues. Germline CDR1 KGHSH, CDR2 LQKENI. Here the CDR3 DNA reads TGTGCCAGCTCACCTGGGGCCTCTGGGGCCAACGTCCTGACTTTC. Its translation is CASSPGASGANVLTF.

This clonotype was counted only a few times. The chain joins TRBV7-2 to TRBJ1-1, with a weak D call TRBD1 (5 bases). Germline CDR1 SGHTA, CDR2 FQGNSA. CDR3 length: 16 amino acids. Deletions cut 5 bases from V and 4 bases from J, with 20 bases between. The CDR3 is CASSLFSAGEGTEAFF. The CDR3 nucleotides are TGTGCCAGCAGCCTATTCTCTGCGGGGGAAGGCACTGAAGCTTTCTTT. Full variable domain (rest looked up from reference TRBV7-2 and TRBJ1-1): GAGVSQSPSNKVTEKGKDVELRCDPISGHTALYWYRQSLGQGLEFLIYFQGNSAPDKSGLPSDRFSAERTGGSVSTLTIQRTQQEDSAVYLCASSLFSAGEGTEAFFGQGTRLTVV.

The chain is built from TRBV7-9 and TRBJ1-2; D might be TRBD1 (6 bases). Germline V gene data show CDR1 as SEHNR and CDR2 as FQNEAQ (reference sequence). The CDR3 extends over 15 amino acids. V was trimmed by 2 bases and J by 7 bases, leaving 17 bases between them. CDR3 sequence reads: CASSLPDRLGGGYTF. In DNA form, the CDR3 reads TGTGCCAGCAGCTTACCCGACAGGCTTGGGGGTGGCTACACCTTC.

The chain joins TRBV6-2 or TRBV6-3 to TRBJ2-3; 7 bases match TRBD1. The J segment lost 5 bases and the V segment lost 6 bases, leaving 11 bases of the junction unmatched. The length of the CDR3 is 15 residues. Looked up from germline, CDR1 is MNHEY and CDR2 is SVGEGT. In nucleotides, the CDR3 is TGTGCCAGCAGCCCCCCCGGCACAGGGGTAGATACGCAGTATTTT. It translates to CASSPPGTGVDTQYF.

This clonotype was found a few times. The chain uses TRBV20-1 and TRBJ2-2; D unclear. The CDR3 has 13 amino acids. Germline assignment: CDR1 DFQATT and CDR2 SNEGSKA (reference sequence). The CDR3 DNA reads as TGCAGCTGGAAAGCGTTGAACACCGGGGAGCTGTTTTTT. Its translation: CSWKALNTGELFF.

The chain carries TRBV24-1 and TRBJ1-2; weak D call: TRBD1 (6 bases). V was shortened by 4 bases and J by 3 bases, with 8 bases between the two germline ends. CDR1 is KGHDR and CDR2 is SFDVKD in the germline V gene. This CDR3 has 13 amino acids. The CDR3 is CATSDYRDYGYTF. In DNA, the CDR3 is TGTGCCACCAGTGACTACAGGGACTATGGCTACACCTTC.

This clonotype was detected ten times or more. This sequence joins TRBV5-1 and TRBJ1-4; no firm D call. CDR1 SGHRS and CDR2 YFSETQ come from the germline V gene. V shed 4 bases and J shed 5 bases, with 12 bases lying between them. This CDR3 has 14 amino acids. This CDR3 reads CASSKGFPNEKLFF. Here the CDR3 DNA reads TGCGCCAGCAGCAAGGGTTTCCCGAATGAAAAACTGTTTTTT.

This clonotype was seen ten or more times. The chain links TRBV7-6 to TRBJ2-7; a weak D match, TRBD2 (5 bases). Trimming stripped 4 bases from V and 0 bases from J, with 7 bases between. Germline CDR1 SGHVS, CDR2 FNYEAQ. CDR3 length: 13 amino acids. The CDR3 DNA reads TGTGCCAGCAGCTCGGGGAGCTCCTACGAGCAGTACTTC. It encodes CASSSGSSYEQYF.

The table lists this clonotype with a few counts. The rearrangement uses TRBV10-3 and TRBJ1-2, with a possible D match to TRBD1 (5 bases). The CDR3 is made up of 15 amino acids. V lost 0 bases to trimming and J lost 8 bases, with 16 bases between them. CDR1 and CDR2 from the germline V gene are ENHRY and SYGVKD. CDR3 protein: CAISESTPRAGGYTF. CDR3 coding DNA: TGTGCCATCAGTGAGTCGACCCCCAGGGCTGGAGGCTACACCTTC.

This clonotype was seen only a few times. V gene TRBV9 combines with J gene TRBJ1-4; D perhaps matches TRBD1 (6 bases). The CDR3 covers 17 residues. V lost 2 bases and J lost 5, with 19 bases in between. Germline CDR1 is SGDLS and CDR2 is YYNGEE. The CDR3 DNA is TGTGCCAGCAGCGTTTACGGGGGAGACAGGCCAAATGAAAAACTGTTTTTT. Its translation is CASSVYGGDRPNEKLFF. Together with reference TRBV9 and TRBJ1-4, the CDR3 gives the full variable domain: DSGVTQTPKHLITATGQRVTLRCSPRSGDLSVYWYQQSLDQGLQFLIQYYNGEERAKGNILERFSAQQFPDLHSELNLSSLELGDSALYFCASSVYGGDRPNEKLFFGSGTQLSVL.

With respect to this clonotype: Relative to the germline gene, one junction end is altered; a read error may explain this. The V gene is TRBV5-1, the J gene TRBJ2-1; TRBD1 matches at 10 bases. The CDR3 spans 15 residues. Germline loops: CDR1 SGHRS, CDR2 YFSETQ. The CDR3 here is CASNLGQGPYNEQFF. The CDR3 DNA follows: TGCGCCAGCAACTTGGGACAGGGGCCCTACAATGAGCAGTTCTTC.